These T cell receptor beta chains were read from a single sample in a study of T cells in localized non-small cell lung cancer. Libraries were prepared by immunoSEQ multiplex PCR; TCRdb keeps only in-frame clonotypes and omits some of them. Of roughly 14,000 clones listed, 80% to 85% are singletons. This material consisted of peripheral blood, taken before any cancer treatment. Source of these receptors: a female donor at least 60 years old with stage I squamous cell lung carcinoma. Both conserved end residues are part of each CDR3. D genes are given only for firm matches. Where a row states a size, it is once, few, many or the class of an expanded clone; other rows omit it.

>TRBJ2-1|-|-|TRBV6-6
CASSYVGTSTDEQFF
TGTGCCAGCAGTTACGTAGGGACTTCGACCGATGAGCAGTTCTTC
>TRBJ2-6|-|-|TRBV21-1
CASSSLPGQERVSGANVLTF
TGTGCCAGCAGCTCGCTCCCGGGACAGGAAAGGGTCTCTGGGGCCAACGTCCTGACTTTC
>TRBJ2-1|TRBD2|-|TRBV7-7
CASSLGTGLANEQFF
TGTGCCAGCAGCTTAGGGACGGGACTAGCAAATGAGCAGTTCTTC
>TRBJ1-1|-|-|TRBV5-6
CASILTPWDTEAFF
TGTGCCAGCATACTAACTCCCTGGGACACTGAAGCTTTCTTT
>TRBJ1-2|TRBD1|-|TRBV10-3
CAISGTGSNYGYTF
TGTGCCATCAGCGGGACAGGGAGTAACTATGGCTACACCTTC
>TRBJ2-4|-|-|TRBV2
CASSESQGLIAKNIQYF
TGTGCCAGCAGTGAATCCCAGGGTCTCATAGCCAAAAACATTCAGTACTTC
>TRBJ1-4|-|-|TRBV19
CASSIQQVGEKLFF
TGTGCCAGTAGTATACAACAGGTTGGAGAAAAACTGTTTTTT
>TRBJ2-2|TRBD2|-|TRBV19
CASSLAGGTNTGELFF
TGTGCCAGTAGTTTAGCGGGGGGAACGAACACCGGGGAGCTGTTTTTT
>TRBJ1-5|-|-|TRBV9
CASSADPGGGQPQHF
TGTGCCAGCAGCGCGGACCCGGGGGGCGGTCAGCCCCAGCATTTT
>TRBJ1-1|-|-|TRBV18
CASSPTTTNTEAFF
TGTGCCAGCTCACCAACCACAACGAACACTGAAGCTTTCTTT
>TRBJ1-1|TRBD1|-|TRBV19
CASSTGQGASEAFF
TGTGCCAGTAGTACCGGACAGGGGGCAAGTGAAGCTTTCTTT
>TRBJ1-2|-|few|TRBV7-9
CASSPDQGGINYGYTF
TGTGCCAGCAGCCCGGACCAGGGCGGAATTAACTATGGCTACACCTTC
>TRBJ2-7|-|-|TRBV6-1
CASSERADYEQYF
TGTGCCAGCAGTGAAAGGGCAGATTACGAGCAGTACTTC
>TRBJ1-1|-|-|TRBV7-3
CASSSSGGTEAFF
TGTGCCAGCAGCTCCAGCGGGGGCACTGAAGCTTTCTTT
>TRBJ1-2|-|-|TRBV6-6
CASSSNGRGGYTF
TGTGCCAGCAGTTCAAACGGACGTGGGGGCTACACCTTC
>TRBJ2-3|-|once|TRBV5-1
CASSLGDRLSTDTQYF
TGCGCCAGCAGCTTGGGTGACAGGCTGAGCACAGATACGCAGTATTTT
>TRBJ2-7|-|-|TRBV18
CASSPRDGYEQYF
TGTGCCAGCTCACCCCGGGACGGCTACGAGCAGTACTTC
>TRBJ1-2|TRBD1|-|TRBV29-1
CSVGQGVDYGYTF
TGCAGCGTGGGACAGGGGGTAGACTATGGCTACACCTTC
>TRBJ2-1|TRBD1|once|TRBV5-1
CASSGDRGNEQFF
TGCGCCAGCAGCGGGGACAGGGGTAATGAGCAGTTCTTC
>TRBJ1-4|-|-|TRBV2
CASKIRSEKLFF
TGTGCCAGCAAGATAAGGTCCGAAAAACTGTTTTTT
>TRBJ1-3|TRBD1|-|TRBV29-1
CSVQTGVYTIYF
TGCAGCGTTCAAACAGGGGTTTACACCATATATTTT
>TRBJ1-1|-|-|TRBV5-4
CASSLNANKAFF
TGTGCCAGCAGCTTGAACGCAAACAAAGCTTTCTTT
>TRBJ2-1|TRBD2|-|TRBV9
CASSVRGAGATGEQFF
TGTGCCAGCAGCGTAAGGGGAGCGGGGGCGACGGGTGAGCAGTTCTTC
>TRBJ2-1|-|-|TRBV4-1
CASSQGERATIYNEQFF
TGCGCCAGCAGCCAAGGCGAGAGAGCGACGATATACAATGAGCAGTTCTTC
>TRBJ1-4|TRBD1|-|TRBV15
CATSRPGQLEKLFF
TGTGCCACCAGCAGGCCGGGACAGTTGGAAAAACTGTTTTTT
>TRBJ1-5|TRBD1|-|TRBV6-5
CASSPDRDQPQHF
TGTGCCAGCAGTCCGGACAGGGATCAGCCCCAGCATTTT
>TRBJ2-2|-|few|TRBV5-1
CASSLTSTGELFF
TGCGCCAGCAGCTTGACTAGCACCGGGGAGCTGTTTTTT
>TRBJ2-7|-|-|TRBV6-5
CASRHGGGNDEQYF
TGTGCCAGCAGGCACGGTGGGGGTAACGACGAGCAGTACTTC
>TRBJ1-1|-|once|TRBV5-5
CASSLVAGTPNTEAFF
TGTGCCAGCAGCTTGGTTGCAGGGACACCGAACACTGAAGCTTTCTTT
>TRBJ1-6|-|-|TRBV9
CASSVSPGPTNSPLHF
TGTGCCAGCAGCGTGAGTCCCGGGCCAACGAATTCACCCCTCCACTTT
>TRBJ2-5|TRBD2|-|TRBV19
CASSIGRGGETQYF
TGTGCCAGTAGTATTGGGAGGGGCGGGGAGACCCAGTACTTC
>TRBJ2-2|TRBD1|-|TRBV12-5
CASGPGTGGNGELFF
TGTGCTAGTGGTCCCGGGACAGGGGGAAACGGGGAGCTGTTTTTT
>TRBJ1-5|TRBD1|-|TRBV6-5
CASSARQGDQPQHF
TGTGCCAGCAGTGCCCGACAGGGGGATCAGCCCCAGCATTTT
>TRBJ2-7|-|-|TRBV14
CASSHLQGGQIYEQYF
TGCGCCAGCAGCCATTTACAGGGCGGCCAGATATACGAGCAGTACTTC
>TRBJ1-1|TRBD1|-|TRBV18
CASSPQLSPTGTLATTEAFF
TGTGCCAGCTCACCACAACTCTCGCCGACAGGGACTTTAGCCACCACTGAAGCTTTCTTT
>TRBJ2-5|TRBD2|-|TRBV5-1
CASSLGAGDQETQYF
TGCGCCAGCAGCTTGGGGGCGGGAGACCAAGAGACCCAGTACTTC
>TRBJ2-1|-|-|TRBV10-2
CASSERSGRYNEQFF
TGCGCCAGCAGTGAGAGGTCAGGGAGATACAATGAGCAGTTCTTC
>TRBJ2-1|TRBD1|-|TRBV11-3
CASRLDRWDSTYNEQFF
TGTGCCAGCCGACTCGACCGGTGGGACAGCACCTACAATGAGCAGTTCTTC
>TRBJ2-7|TRBD2|-|TRBV5-1
CASSLAGLAGYEQYF
TGCGCCAGCAGCTTGGCCGGGCTAGCGGGGTACGAGCAGTACTTC
>TRBJ2-6|-|-|TRBV5-4
CASSLLSSSSPGANVLTF
TGTGCCAGCAGCTTGTTGTCTAGCTCCTCGCCTGGGGCCAACGTCCTGACTTTC
>TRBJ1-3|-|-|TRBV2
CASSESYGRGELF
TGTGCCAGCAGTGAAAGTTACGGCCGGGGTGAACTTTTT
>TRBJ1-1|-|once|TRBV27
CASSLRTGGRAFF
TGTGCCAGCAGTCTTAGGACGGGGGGTAGAGCTTTCTTT
>TRBJ1-5|-|-|TRBV19
CASSIRGGDQPQHF
TGTGCCAGTAGTATTAGGGGCGGGGACCAGCCCCAGCATTTT
>TRBJ1-1|-|-|TRBV9
CASSPTPLNTEAFF
TGTGCCAGCAGCCCGACCCCCTTAAACACTGAAGCTTTCTTT